This T cell receptor (beta chain) stems from a study of blood T cells in healthy people across ages. The use of a sample-barcoded 5' primer and a J-beta primer mix characterized a second PCR of about 6 to 12 cycles. Using its own MiXCR run on the 5' RACE reads, TCRdb lists one record per CDR3 protein. The sample records about 970,000 distinct CDR3 sequences, 51% being singletons. CDR3 length: 16 amino acids. A word on this clonotype: Its target is unknown.

Notes on the study in general: Compared with aged donors, long-lived donors showed fewer expanded clones, suggesting selection.

The chain joins TRBV12-3 or TRBV12-4 to TRBJ2-1; the D gene is possibly TRBD1 (6 bases). The DNA end favors TRBJ2-7, so the J call may be wrong. Sequenced: blood. The origin of this receptor is an older woman in good health. CDR3 residues: CASSRQATSSYNEQYF. The CDR3 coding sequence is TGTGCCAGCAGCCGACAGGCCACGAGCTCCTACAATGAGCAGTACTTC.